These 9 T cell receptor beta chains originate from one sample sequenced in a study of blood T cells in healthy people across ages. Primers used in a second PCR of roughly 6 to 11 cycles were a sample-barcoded 5' primer and a J-beta primer mix. A single record per CDR3 protein comes from TCRdb applying MiXCR to the 5' RACE reads. The table includes 1.5 million to 2 million distinct CDR3 sequences, roughly 43% detected once. Sequenced input: blood. The receptors here all came from a human donor in good health.

The chain links TRBV19 to TRBJ1-5, with a tentative D call TRBD1 (6 bases). The germline V gene encodes CDR1 LNHDA and CDR2 SQIVND (reference sequence). The V and J ends lost 1 base and 8 bases respectively, with 12 bases between them. The CDR3 has 14 amino acids. The CDR3 loop is CASSIVQGLEPQHF. The DNA for the CDR3 is TGTGCCAGTAGTATAGTGCAGGGGTTGGAGCCCCAGCATTTT.

This clonotype was seen a single time. CDR3 in DNA: TGTGCCACCAGCAGAGATTCAGTCGGTTGGGACTACAACTACGAGCAGTACTTC. Translated: CATSRDSVGWDYNYEQYF. The chain combines TRBV15 with TRBJ2-7; 7 nucleotides line up with TRBD2. V shed 0 bases, J shed 3 bases, and the junction held 14 bases outside the gene matches. The germline V gene encodes CDR1 LNHNV and CDR2 YYDKDF (reference sequence). CDR3 length: 18 amino acids.

This clonotype was picked up a small number of times. J is TRBJ2-5 and V is TRBV6-2 or TRBV6-3, with unresolved D. V was trimmed by 2 bases and J by 7 bases, leaving 14 bases between them. CDR1 and CDR2 (germline): MNHEY, SVGEGT. This CDR3 has 14 residues. The CDR3 loop is CASSYTLQAGTQYF. The CDR3 DNA is TGTGCCAGCAGTTACACTTTACAAGCAGGGACCCAGTACTTC.

CDR3 protein: CASGLQGVNTEAFF. In nucleotides, the CDR3 is TGTGCTAGTGGTTTGCAGGGGGTGAACACTGAAGCTTTCTTT. The V gene is TRBV12-5, the J gene TRBJ1-1, with TRBD1 identical over 7 bases. The V gene's germline CDR1 is LGHNT and CDR2 FRNRAP. V trimming: 2 bases; J trimming: 0 bases; junction bases outside the gene matches: 0. CDR3 length: 14 residues.

The rearrangement joins TRBV5-1 to TRBJ2-6; 9 bases match TRBD1. The junction had 9 bases not matched to a gene; V was cut back by 4 bases and J by 1 base. This CDR3 region has 18 residues. CDR1 SGHRS and CDR2 YFSETQ come from the germline V gene. The CDR3 nucleotides are TGCGCCAGCAGCGCCTCCGGGACAGGGAGGTCTGGGGCCAACGTCCTGACTTTC. Its translation: CASSASGTGRSGANVLTF.

The chain joins TRBV10-2 to TRBJ2-4, with a weak D call TRBD1 (6 bases). The assigned J gene may be wrong: the sequence end matches TRBJ2-7 better. Germline V lookup: CDR1 WSHSY, CDR2 SAAADI. This CDR3 has 14 residues. CDR3 in DNA: TGCGCCAGCCTACCTGGTCCTGGGACACCCGAGCAGTACTTC. It is translated as CASLPGPGTPEQYF.

The chain joins TRBV7-9 to TRBJ1-2, with D unresolved. Per the germline V gene, CDR1 is SEHNR and CDR2 is FQNEAQ (reference sequence). This CDR3 spans 11 amino acids. Trimming removed 2 bases from V and 7 bases from J, with 5 bases in between. The CDR3 loop is CASSLFVGYTF. The CDR3 nucleotides read TGTGCCAGCAGCTTATTCGTTGGCTACACCTTC. Complete variable domain (other parts from reference TRBV7-9 and TRBJ1-2): DTGVSQNPRHKITKRGQNVTFRCDPISEHNRLYWYRQTLGQGPEFLTYFQNEAQLEKSRLLSDRFSAERPKGSFSTLEIQRTEQGDSAMYLCASSLFVGYTFGSGTRLTVV.

The table lists this clonotype with a few counts. The V and J genes are TRBV5-1 and TRBJ2-4; 9 bases are shared with TRBD2. There are 16 residues in the CDR3. The J segment lost 3 bases and the V segment lost 2 bases, leaving 6 bases of the junction unmatched. The germline V gene encodes CDR1 SGHRS and CDR2 YFSETQ. CDR3 DNA sequence: TGCGCCAGCAGCTTCGGGTTAGCGGGGGACAAAAACATTCAGTACTTC. Its translation: CASSFGLAGDKNIQYF.

This clonotype was seen only a few times. The chain links TRBV20-1 to TRBJ1-1; no reliable D call. The germline V gene encodes CDR1 DFQATT and CDR2 SNEGSKA (reference sequence). Trimming shortened V by 0 bases and J by 4 bases, and 9 bases separated the two germline ends. This CDR3 has 13 residues. The CDR3 region has the DNA TGCAGTGCTAGAGATAAGGGAGTCACTGAAGCTTTCTTT. Amino acids: CSARDKGVTEAFF.